This T cell receptor beta chain was retrieved from a study of cytomegalovirus exposure and HLA in healthy donors listed by TCRdb under 2017. In the study overall: In an earlier analysis of 587 of the donors, 250 to 350 Gb of sequence data and approximately 120 million unique TCR beta sequences from 180 million or so T cells were reported. In the later analysis, no new phenotypic data were used to find candidate immune exposures; instead, reliance was placed on TCR beta sequences and their occurrence across donors. About 310 gigabases of sequencing data and approximately 93 million unique TCR sequences were included in an early release covering about 700 HLA-typed donors. To study patterns of TCR occurrence, a later analysis re-analyzed previously published TCR beta repertoires from several hundred donors and added high-resolution HLA genotyping. To predict cytomegalovirus infection status, the study brought together high-throughput TCR immunosequencing, statistical association of individual TCRs with disease status, and machine learning. Alongside the repertoire data, information on donor age, sex, ethnicity and CMV serostatus was compiled. Roughly five DR-DQ haplotypes were treated as single units for association and clustering because of strong linkage in the cohort. The study was designed to test whether signatures of past pathogen exposure could be identified by cataloging public T cell receptors. In a later genetic analysis, genome-wide SNP genotypes for about three fifths of the roughly 670 donors were used, and that subset was treated as a discovery cohort. Using immunosequencing, the study profiled T cell repertoires from 666 subjects and related those repertoires to cytomegalovirus serostatus. The number of typed donors differed by locus: roughly 629-640 for A, B, C, DRB1 and DQB1; 522 for DQA1; 606 for DPA1; and about 450 for DPB1. The genetic ancestry cluster associated with self-reported Caucasian donors included around four fifths of the roughly 360 genotyped donors. HLA typing included class I and class II loci at four-digit resolution. In an earlier analysis of a few hundred of the donors, high-throughput TCR beta sequencing was used to judge whether each TCR beta V gene segment behaved as functional or pseudogenic. All discovery cohort repertoires had been generated using a single sequencing platform. Besides the first cohort of hundreds of subjects, a separate validation cohort made up of around 120 different subjects was used. On average, approximately 250,000 unique TCR beta nucleotide sequences were sequenced per donor among 350 to 400 genotyped donors of the cohort, with 15% to 20% of those sequences being non-productive.

This clone has just a few counts. Its antigen remains undetermined. Within one base of it there is no much larger clone, and no base qualities were kept. Library preparation used the immunoSEQ multiplex PCR assay. A mixture of 60 forward primers for TCR Vbeta segments and 13 reverse primers for TCR Jbeta segments was used in the multiplex PCR. The CDR3 region of rearranged TCR beta genes was amplified from genomic DNA by a multiplex PCR assay. The amplified TCR beta libraries were sequenced on the Illumina HiSeq System as 87-base-pair reads. In the source study's methods: A later analysis counted tens of millions of unique TCR beta chains across the approximately 700 repertoires, and 9 million to 14 million of these chains were shared by at least two donors. To remove PCR and sequencing errors, raw reads were error-corrected and collapsed into unique sequences using a nearest-neighbor algorithm that merged closely related sequences. CDR3 sequences were aligned to IMGT reference sequences to assign V, D and J gene segments. For a sequence to be retained, a match of at least six nucleotides was required to both a V gene segment and a J gene segment. A rearrangement counted as productive if the CDR3 had no stop codons and remained in frame with V and J, and every other rearrangement counted as non-productive. CDR3 was defined according to IMGT convention as the region running from the second conserved V-encoded cysteine to the conserved J-encoded phenylalanine. The earlier analysis of about 610 of the donors excluded sequences that lacked an unambiguous match to a single V gene segment. In an earlier analysis of several hundred of the donors, a V segment was called functional when productive rearrangements were above 56.7%, and segregating when the standard deviation between donors exceeded 5%. A statistical classification framework was built for diagnosing cytomegalovirus status from the catalog of TCR beta chain sequences. V and J gene assignment, in a later analysis, came from comparing TCR nucleotide sequences with IMGT/GENE-DB human TR gene sequences. A later analysis assigned CDR3 sequences and most-parsimonious VDJ recombination scenarios with the TCRdist pipeline. In a later analysis, every TCR beta chain was defined by the combination of its CDR3 amino acid sequence and its V-gene family, and reads without a unique V-gene family were dropped. As a way to deal with suspected cross-contamination and a sequencing artifact, a later analysis dropped roughly 620 nucleotide sequences that were highly shared and had low generation probability. In a later analysis, a clonal expansion index was calculated for each public chain from normalized within-repertoire ranks of inferred template counts. A later analysis computed generation probabilities with a VDJ recombination model fitted to out-of-frame rearrangements, and checked the results against IGoR. A later analysis scored TCR-TCR, TCR-HLA and TCR-CMV co-occurrence with hypergeometric tests, applying a repertoire-size bias correction to TCR pairs. In a later analysis, false discovery rates were estimated by permuting HLA or CMV assignments 20 times. In a later analysis, co-occurring TCRs were grouped using DBSCAN, and TCRdist sequence similarity was added for clustering within HLA-allele-positive subsets. Co-occurrence clustering excluded repertoires with fewer than 30,000 or more than 120,000 public chains, plus five with anomalous nucleotide sharing. TCRdb provides this immuneACCESS table in a form limited to in-frame rearrangements. Some clones are lacking; in checked studies, under half of them reflect an unresolved V gene, and why the rest are absent is not known. Clonal size and the V and J genes are those of that table, whereas D and trimming came from the DNA. For this sample there are approximately 220,000 clones; approximately 82% appear just once. The ten largest clones represent roughly 0.6% of the sample.

The cohort consisted of some 670 healthy bone marrow donors. Cohort members were all nominally healthy when sampled, although unrecorded immune exposures were likely present. The donor tested CMV seronegative and was one of the 352 seronegative cohort members. A peripheral blood sample was collected from each donor, and TCR beta sequencing was performed on peripheral blood mononuclear cells. Genomic DNA was extracted from the blood cell samples with the Qiagen DNeasy Blood Extraction Kit. What the work shows at the level of the full study, not this receptor alone: Presence/absence analyses assumed roughly uniform sequencing depth across donors, an assumption that may not hold. Some IMGT-functional V segments, including TRBV6-2 and TRBV6-3, could not be distinguished by the 87-base-pair reads and were therefore excluded. According to a later analysis, TCR association rates differed among HLA loci, with DRB1 alleles showing the most associated TCRs and HLA-C alleles showing the fewest. When HLA alleles, especially DR and DQ, strongly co-occurred, TCR associations were difficult to assign to individual alleles. A further reported finding was that TCR beta sequences accurately predicted the HLA-A and HLA-B alleles for most subjects in the first cohort. Specific HLA alleles were associated with 15,000 to 20,000 TCR beta sequences at a false discovery rate of 0.05 in a later analysis. For the cohort, immune exposure information was limited to CMV serostatus. According to a later analysis, most CMV-associated TCR beta chains appeared to be HLA-restricted, and the HLA associations seemed to be driven largely by CMV exposure. The classifier was reported to diagnose cytomegalovirus status with high specificity and sensitivity in both the original cohort and the validation cohort. A few of the identified cytomegalovirus-associated TCR beta chains were confirmed in vitro to be specific for cytomegalovirus antigens. An earlier analysis of roughly 570 of the donors showed that most TCR beta V segments appeared in productive rearrangements either about 90% or about 30% of the time, which broadly matched IMGT annotations. Correlated functional status among segregating V segments might reflect linkage disequilibrium, but an unknown experimental factor could not be ruled out. In the study, 150 to 200 TCR beta chains were listed as associated with cytomegalovirus. Seventeen rarely observed V segments, including chromosome 9 orphons, were excluded from the earlier analysis of about 500 of the donors because counts were too low. Compared with equally common non-associated chains, HLA-associated TCR beta chains in a later analysis were more clonally expanded and had lower generation probabilities. The authors suggested that the approach could potentially be extended to other disease states and immunological phenotypes. HLA typing was unavailable for some donors at each locus, so association tests used only the typed subset. A later analysis reported that several top co-occurrence clusters appeared linked to parvovirus B19, influenza, CMV and Epstein-Barr virus. In this cohort, only TCR beta chains were sequenced, and detectable features were limited by the absence of alpha or paired-chain data. In a later genetic analysis, a missense DCLRE1C variant was associated with V-gene and J-gene trimming of TCR beta chains, and the association was replicated in an independent cohort. While some public TCRs were present in many individuals, most TCR sequences turned up only very rarely across donors. Compared with the roughly 700-donor mean, donors in an Asian-associated ancestry cluster had fewer N-insertions in productive TCRs, according to a later genetic analysis. A cluster of highly shared sequence variants was judged likely to represent a technical artifact of the sequencing pipeline.

The CDR3 sequence holds 14 residues, the cysteine and phenylalanine included. Solely the CDR3 DNA is kept, with 42 bases framed from the first base. The junction shows trimming of 5 bases on V and 1 base on J, plus 11 bases between the germline ends. CDR1 and CDR2, per the germline V gene (reference sequence), are MNHEY and SMNVEV. What was sequenced was PBMCs. The sequence joins TRBV27 to TRBJ1-1; the D gene is perhaps TRBD1, on 6 matching bases. The receptor was derived from a man between 18 and 29 years old in good health and CMV-seronegative. The CDR3 protein is CASSGMTGNTEAFF. The nucleotides read TGTGCCAGCAGTGGGATGACAGGGAACACTGAAGCTTTCTTT.